Sequencing of this T cell receptor beta chain was carried out in a study of tumor-infiltrating lymphocytes in primary liver carcinoma. About the research overall: All patients had surgically resected primary liver carcinoma. Samples had roughly 3.65 to 7.13 million productive TCRbeta reads, comparable between tissue types.

Whole-study findings and limits: Relative to tumor region pairs, the tumor-adjacent and tumor-blood pairs showed overlap that was lower.

Points on this clonotype: The antigen remains undetermined. At one of its ends the junction is not consistent with the germline gene, which may arise from a read error.

The CDR3 is 14 residues long. Germline lookup yields CDR1 SQVTM and CDR2 ANQGSEA. Blood RNA came from unsorted whole blood; germline DNA was also extracted. The patients carried chronic HBV infection and had received no treatment. TCR beta cDNA came from roughly 0.45 ug total RNA, primed with a constant-region primer. Nested multiplex PCR, run for three rounds with slightly modified ARM-PCR, yielded TCR beta libraries. The opening two PCR rounds, around 9 cycles each, paired TRBV1-TRBV30 forward primers with a C-beta reverse primer. TCRdb ran MiXCR on the multiplex PCR reads and lists one entry per CDR3 protein. In the table there are a few hundred thousand distinct CDR3 sequences, roughly 60% of which are singletons.

The sequenced sample consisted of peripheral blood. The clonotype comes from a woman aged 25 to 45 with primary liver carcinoma and hepatitis B virus infection. This rearrangement joins TRBV29-1 to TRBJ2-7; 7 bases are shared with TRBD2. DNA of the CDR3: TGCAACGCCCGAGGCCCGGGAGGCGTCTACGAGCAGTATTTC. Amino acid sequence: CNARGPGGVYEQYF.